This TCR beta chain appears in the sequencing data of a study of Graves' ophthalmopathy and Graves' hyperthyroidism (dated by TCRdb to the late 2010s). Background for the entire study: Peripheral blood was collected at initial diagnosis, prior to any treatment. A discovery set of about 99 patients (about 45 ophthalmopathy, around 57 stable hyperthyroidism) was enrolled to explore V-J signatures distinguishing ophthalmopathy from hyperthyroidism. An independent validation cohort comprised 18 hyperthyroidism patients and 17 patients who later progressed from hyperthyroidism to ophthalmopathy. Following sampling, methimazole starting at 30 mg daily was administered to hyperthyroidism patients, and high-dose intravenous methylprednisolone was administered to ophthalmopathy patients. In roughly 6 hyperthyroidism patients, T-cell repertoires of thyroid tissue and blood were compared. In total, around 140 blood samples were TCR-sequenced: 40 to 45 ophthalmopathy, roughly 77 hyperthyroidism and about 17 hyperthyroidism-to-ophthalmopathy patients. The study used signatures of the TCR beta repertoire to tell Graves' ophthalmopathy apart from Graves' hyperthyroidism and to predict which patients would progress to ophthalmopathy.

The CDR3, cysteine through phenylalanine, is 15 amino acids long. Only the CDR3 portion is preserved as DNA: 45 bases, with reading frame beginning at the first base. The germline V gene yields SGHTA for CDR1 and FQGNSA for CDR2. The junction carries 14 bases between V and J, which are trimmed by 2 bases and 4 bases respectively. General study outcomes and caveats: In validation, the model predicted ophthalmopathy progression with 55% to 71% sensitivity and less than 80% specificity; more than ten predicted patients were CT-confirmed with GO in a median of 6.5 months. No statistical method was used to predetermine the sample size, and group allocation was not hidden from the investigators. Most expanded thyroid clonotypes with frequency above 0.001 were also detected in blood, suggesting blood repertoires may reflect the thyroid immune response. Ophthalmopathy was separated from stable hyperthyroidism by the 13-signature model with 87.88% sensitivity and around 81% specificity in cross-validation and with 80%/75% in the test set.

For repertoire sequencing, the TCR beta CDR3 regions were amplified from RNA transcripts. The first round of RT-PCR was done with HTBI primers and the Qiagen OneStep RT-PCR kit, and was followed by a second round of multiplex PCR, then size selection and purification. Libraries were sequenced on an Illumina HiSeq2000 using paired-end 100 bp reads. In the authors' own workflow: SOAPnuke was used to process the reads, removing any read that contained adapters or uncalled bases, had a mean Phred below 15, or lacked an exact match to the constant primer or identifier. COPE v1.2.5 was used to merge high-quality paired reads. Each unique nucleotide sequence was treated as a clonotype, and MiTCR v1.1 was used to align the clonotypes to the IMGT TRB V, D and J references. Analysis was restricted to V-J combinations with a frequency above 0.0001, which covered roughly 99% of repertoires. For each V-J combination, a TCR clonal expansion and chaos score was defined as F50 clonal expansion divided by the chaos observed in the TCRdist matrix. Features were reduced by Welch's t-statistics and random forest to around 13 V-J combinations, which fed a naive Bayes classifier. Thyroid-blood repertoire similarity was quantified with the Morisita-Horn index. In-frame beta chains were kept once TCRdb had trimmed the public reads at Q25 with fastp and called clones with MiXCR. Rows with one shared CDR3 protein collapse into an entry with the most common genes and DNA. These V and J calls derive from TCRdb rather than the authors' analysis. The sample table lists around 340,000 distinct CDR3 sequences, 15% to 20% of them with a count of one. Together, the top ten hold over 9% of the sample.

This clonotype was detected many times. It has no known antigen specificity. It has no much larger one-base neighbor in the sample; base qualities were not kept. Ophthalmopathy patients were characterized by moderately to severely active disease, a Clinical Activity Score of at least 3, a NOSPECS grade of at least 4, and a disease duration under 3 months. Anyone with other autoimmune diseases, uncontrolled infections, pregnancy or lactation was excluded from the study. Diagnosis relied on clinical symptoms, serum thyroxine, TRAb, thyroid ultrasound and orbital computed tomography. PBMCs were isolated from about 9.2 ml of fresh peripheral blood by Ficoll-Paque density gradient centrifugation. Total RNA was extracted with Trizol reagent and quality-checked on an Agilent 2100 Bioanalyzer.

The receptor comes from an adult man with Graves' ophthalmopathy. The chain uses TRBV7-2 and TRBJ2-5; the best D guess is TRBD2, with 5 bases matching. The material sequenced was peripheral blood. This receptor has the CDR3 CASSLNRGALETQYF. The DNA sequence is TGTGCCAGCAGCTTAAATCGGGGTGCCCTAGAGACCCAGTACTTC.